The TCR beta chain described here comes from a study of T cell responses to AZD1222 COVID-19 vaccine. Points on this clone: Its antigen is currently unknown.

The CDR3 covers 13 residues. Germline loops: CDR1 MNHEY, CDR2 SVGAGI. V was pared by 6 bases and J by 2 bases, with 8 bases between. Whole-study findings and limits: None of the repertoires were sampled until the peak T cell response had passed. Spike was spanned by vaccine-associated CD4 TCRs, with dominance at 160-218 and 743-854.

Measured with immunoSEQ multiplex PCR; TCRdb has only the in-frame clones, and not every one. The sample includes about 84,000 clones, about 90% of them seen just once. The chain joins TRBV6-5 to TRBJ1-5; D remains unclear. The sample in question was peripheral blood, obtained on day 0 of AZD1222 vaccination. The sequence derives from an adult in good health. Here the CDR3 DNA reads TGTGCCAGCAGGGGTAGCGGCAATCAGCCCCAGCATTTT. It codes for CASRGSGNQPQHF.